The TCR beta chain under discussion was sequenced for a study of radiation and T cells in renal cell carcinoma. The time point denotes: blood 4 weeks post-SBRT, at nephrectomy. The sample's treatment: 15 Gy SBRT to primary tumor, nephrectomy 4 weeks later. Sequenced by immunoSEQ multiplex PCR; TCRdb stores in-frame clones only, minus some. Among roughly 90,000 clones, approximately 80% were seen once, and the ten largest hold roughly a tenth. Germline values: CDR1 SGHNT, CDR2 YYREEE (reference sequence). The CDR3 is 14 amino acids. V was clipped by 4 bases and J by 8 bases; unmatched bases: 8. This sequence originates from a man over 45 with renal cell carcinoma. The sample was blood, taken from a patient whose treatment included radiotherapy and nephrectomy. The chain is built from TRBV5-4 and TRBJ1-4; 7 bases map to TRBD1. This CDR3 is CASSTEGAGEKLFF. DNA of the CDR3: TGTGCCAGCAGCACAGAGGGGGCAGGGGAAAAACTGTTTTTT. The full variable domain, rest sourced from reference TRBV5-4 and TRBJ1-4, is ETGVTQSPTHLIKTRGQQVTLRCSSQSGHNTVSWYQQALGQGPQFIFQYYREEENGRGNFPPRFSGLQFPNYSSELNVNALELDDSALYLCASSTEGAGEKLFFGSGTQLSVL.